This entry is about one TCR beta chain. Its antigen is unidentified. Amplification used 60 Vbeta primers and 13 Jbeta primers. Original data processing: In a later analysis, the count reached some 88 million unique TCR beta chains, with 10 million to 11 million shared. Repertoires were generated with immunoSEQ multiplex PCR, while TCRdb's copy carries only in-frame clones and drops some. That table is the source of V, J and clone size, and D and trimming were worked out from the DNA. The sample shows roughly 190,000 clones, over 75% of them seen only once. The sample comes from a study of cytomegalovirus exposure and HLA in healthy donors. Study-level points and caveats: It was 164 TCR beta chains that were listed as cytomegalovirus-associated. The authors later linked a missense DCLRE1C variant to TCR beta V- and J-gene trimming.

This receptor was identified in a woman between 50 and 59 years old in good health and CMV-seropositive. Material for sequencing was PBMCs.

The CDR3 spells CASSLIPAGILYF. The DNA of the CDR3 is TGTGCCAGCAGCTTAATACCCGCGGGGATATTGTATTTT. V usage is TRBV7-3 and J usage is TRBJ2-3; possibly TRBD2 for D (6 bases). This CDR3 comprises 13 residues. Trimming removed 1 base at V and 14 bases at J, with 16 bases between. Germline-derived CDR1 and CDR2 are SGHTA and FQGTGA.